The subject of this entry is one TCR beta chain. Antigen: not known. CDR1 is DFQATT and CDR2 is SNEGSKA in the germline V gene (reference sequence). This CDR3 has 16 residues. J lost 6 bases, V lost 3 bases, and 11 bases had no gene match. The sample belongs to a study of Ad26.COV2.S vaccination and SARS-CoV-2 variants. The treatment here: 15 to 20 received Ad26.COV2.S at low or high dose, single or two shots; about 5 received placebo; per-sample allocation not given. Vaccine and placebo recipients were sampled on day 63 after the first injection. Participants' vaccine, an Ad26 vector, delivered Wuhan-strain SARS-CoV-2 spike. Data came from immunoSEQ multiplex PCR; TCRdb stores just in-frame clones and leaves some out. The sample records some 300,000 clones, around four fifths being singletons. Overall study findings and caveats: Similar non-spike TCR breadth was observed in recipients of vaccine and of placebo. An underestimation of total T cell responses may have resulted from the TCR breadth and depth analyses. After vaccination, substantial breadth of spike-specific CD8+ and CD4+ responses was reported.

The rearrangement links TRBV20-1 to TRBJ2-3, with TRBD2 identical over 11 bases. The sequence derives from a person aged 18 to 59 who received the Ad26.COV2.S COVID-19 vaccine or a placebo. The material was peripheral blood, obtained in a trial of Ad26.COV2.S vaccine versus placebo. CDR3 amino acids: CSASLASGGFRDTQYF. The CDR3 DNA follows: TGCAGTGCTAGTCTTGCTAGCGGGGGGTTCAGGGATACGCAGTATTTT.